This T cell receptor beta chain was recovered during a study of T cells in Graves' hyperthyroidism and ophthalmopathy. Study outcomes and limitations: Appearing also in blood were most of the thyroid clonotypes expanded above 0.001.

The germline V gene has CDR1 DFQATT and CDR2 SNEGSKA (reference sequence). With 3 bases clipped from V and 11 bases from J, the junction kept 10 bases outside the gene matches. There are 14 residues in the CDR3. As for this clonotype: The antigen is unknown.

With duration under 3 months, ophthalmopathy was active: Clinical Activity Score at least 3, NOSPECS at least 4. For the diagnoses, clinical symptoms, serum thyroxine and TRAb, thyroid ultrasound and orbital computed tomography were used. Under 12 ml fresh peripheral blood yielded the PBMCs. The TCR beta CDR3 regions underwent amplification using RNA transcripts as the source. RT-PCR in the first round (using the HTBI primer set) targeted the TCR CDR3. TCRdb reanalysed the multiplex PCR reads using MiXCR and keeps one entry per CDR3 protein. Of about 53,000 distinct CDR3 sequences in the sample, 49% were seen once.

V gene TRBV20-1 combines with J gene TRBJ1-5, with 10 bases matching TRBD1. The TCR originated in a woman aged 30 to 39 with Graves' ophthalmopathy. Sequencing used blood. The CDR3 DNA reads TGCAGTGCTAGGGCCGGGACAGGGGTCATGGCCCAGCATTTT. The encoded protein is CSARAGTGVMAQHF.